The 30 T cell receptor beta chains below all came from one sample that was sequenced in a study of beta chain features in type 1 diabetes. The entirety of the isolated RNA underwent reverse transcription, so expressed TCRB transcripts were sequenced. Generated by immunoSEQ multiplex PCR, the TCRdb table keeps only in-frame clones and is missing some. The repertoire consists of about 160,000 clones, with around 8.6% occurring once and the leading ten covering approximately 0.56%. Study-wide points: Among patients with Type 1 diabetes, TCRB CDR3s were moderately but significantly shorter in every one of the four CD4+ subsets.

Their cognate antigens are unknown. The source material was central memory CD4+ T cells from blood. These receptors were obtained from a woman younger than 35 with type 1 diabetes.

This clone showed up just a few times. V is TRBV5-4 and J is TRBJ1-1, with D maybe TRBD1 (5 bases). With 5 bases removed from V and 4 bases from J, the gap between germline ends came to 12 bases. CDR3 length: 13 amino acids. Germline V gene sequence: CDR1 SGHNT, CDR2 YYREEE (reference sequence). The DNA for the CDR3 is TGTGCCAGCAGGTACCAGGGAGGCACTGAAGCTTTCTTT. Protein: CASRYQGGTEAFF.

The V gene is TRBV5-3, the J gene TRBJ2-3; 9 nucleotides align to TRBD2. TRBV5-3 is noted as an ORF with a role that remains uncertain. V trimming: 3 bases; J trimming: 6 bases; junction bases outside the gene matches: 14. This CDR3 is 17 amino acids long. The CDR3 DNA sequence: TGTGCCAGAAGCTCGTCAGCGGGGGGCCGGAAACGGGATACGCAGTATTTT. It specifies CARSSSAGGRKRDTQYF.

This chain connects TRBV7-2 to TRBJ2-6; no firm D call. The V and J ends lost 1 base and 1 base respectively, with 14 bases between them. CDR3 length: 18 amino acids. Germline V lookup: CDR1 SGHTA, CDR2 FQGNSA. DNA of the CDR3: TGTGCCAGCAGCTTAGTGACTCTAAAGCTGTCTGGGGCCAACGTCCTGACTTTC. Translating gives CASSLVTLKLSGANVLTF.

The rearrangement uses TRBV7-3 and TRBJ2-1; 7 bases map to TRBD2. Germline loops: CDR1 SGHTA, CDR2 FQGTGA. The V segment lost 2 bases and the J segment 0 bases; nucleotides outside the gene matches: 10. The CDR3 runs to 18 residues. The CDR3 DNA reads as TGTGCCAGCAGCTTAGATCAAGGCGGGAGCGGCTCCTACAATGAGCAGTTCTTC. This translates into CASSLDQGGSGSYNEQFF.

This clone was seen a handful of times. V usage is TRBV5-6 and J usage is TRBJ2-2; D is unresolved. Trimming removed 1 base from V and 6 bases from J, with 7 bases in between. From germline, CDR1 is SGHDT and CDR2 YYEEEE. The length of the CDR3 is 13 residues. The chain's CDR3 is CASSLIRAGELFF. In nucleotides, the CDR3 is TGTGCCAGCAGCTTGATACGAGCCGGGGAGCTGTTTTTT.

A few counts support this clone. The chain couples TRBV6-4 to TRBJ1-1; D gene uncertain. V lost 6 bases, J lost 5 bases, and 13 bases lay in between. CDR1 is MRHNA, CDR2 SNTAGT, per germline. The CDR3 covers 13 residues. The CDR3 protein is CASSAGSRTEAFF. The CDR3 region has the DNA TGTGCCAGCAGCGCGGGGTCACGGACTGAAGCTTTCTTT.

This clone occurred a few times. This chain links TRBV7-6 with TRBJ2-4; perhaps TRBD1 as D (5 bases). Trimming took off 6 bases at V and 9 bases at J, with 15 bases between the two ends. This CDR3 has 13 residues. CDR1 and CDR2 (germline): SGHVS, FNYEAQ. CDR3: CASSLDIQAIQYF. The CDR3 DNA is TGTGCCAGCAGTTTGGACATACAGGCCATTCAGTACTTC.

This chain connects TRBV14 to TRBJ2-1; tentative D call: TRBD1 (5 bases). The CDR3 is 14 amino acids. Trimming took 1 base from V and 2 from J, leaving 6 bases between them. CDR1 and CDR2 (germline): SGHDN, FVKESK. The CDR3 sequence: CASSQATAYNEQFF. The CDR3 DNA sequence: TGTGCCAGCAGCCAAGCGACAGCCTACAATGAGCAGTTCTTC.

This clone was seen many times. In DNA form, the CDR3 reads TGTGCCAGCAGCAGAAGCATAAACATTCAGTACTTC. It is translated as CASSRSINIQYF. This rearrangement joins TRBV14 to TRBJ2-4; D not certain. Germline assignment: CDR1 SGHDN and CDR2 FVKESK. The V gene lost 5 bases and the J gene lost 6 bases, with 8 bases spanning the gap. The CDR3 spans 12 residues.

V gene TRBV5-4 combines with J gene TRBJ2-5; possible D gene TRBD1, 5 bases. The germline V and J ends were trimmed by 3 bases and 2 bases, with 8 bases remaining between them. CDR3 length: 13 residues. Germline loops: CDR1 SGHNT, CDR2 YYREEE (reference sequence). The CDR3 sequence: CASSSDRQETQYF. The CDR3 nucleotides are TGTGCCAGCAGCTCCGACAGACAAGAGACCCAGTACTTC.

This clone has just one count. The chain has TRBV6-5 and TRBJ2-7; 13 bases align to TRBD2. Germline values: CDR1 MNHEY, CDR2 SVGAGI. This CDR3 has 15 amino acids. Trimming removed 6 bases from V and 3 bases from J; junction bases left unmatched: 5. DNA of the CDR3: TGTGCCAGCAGCCGGGGACTAGCGGGAAACTACGAGCAGTACTTC. It encodes CASSRGLAGNYEQYF.

This chain joins TRBV6-5 and TRBJ1-4; TRBD1 matches at 9 bases. This CDR3 has 15 amino acids. Germline CDR1 MNHEY, CDR2 SVGAGI. V gave up 6 bases and J gave up 7 bases; unmatched junction bases: 9. The CDR3 reads CASSRAGTGSEKLFF. CDR3 bases: TGTGCCAGCAGCCGCGCCGGGACAGGGAGTGAAAAACTGTTTTTT.

In this sample, this clone turned up a few times. The chain employs TRBV11-3 and TRBJ2-7; D remains unclear. The V end lost 5 bases, the J end lost 7 bases, and 12 bases lay between the germline ends. CDR3 length equals 12 residues. Germline assignment: CDR1 SGHNT and CDR2 YENEEA. CDR3 protein: CASSPTTYEQYF. CDR3 DNA: TGTGCCAGCAGCCCCACTACTTATGAGCAGTACTTC. Drawing the rest from reference TRBV11-3 and TRBJ2-7, the complete variable domain is EAGVVQSPRYKIIEKKQPVAFWCNPISGHNTLYWYLQNLGQGPELLIRYENEEAVDDSQLPKDRFSAERLKGVDSTLKIQPAELGDSAVYLCASSPTTYEQYFGPGTRLTVT.

This clone appeared a few times. This rearrangement joins TRBV30 to TRBJ2-1; TRBD1 aligns across 10 bases. The germline gives CDR1 GTSNPN, CDR2 SVGIG (reference sequence). This CDR3 is 14 amino acids long. J gave up 9 bases and V 8 bases, and 13 bases lay outside the gene matches. The DNA of the CDR3 is TGTGCCACAACCCACACTAGACAGGGGGCTGAGCAGTTCTTC. This translates into CATTHTRQGAEQFF.

The rearrangement links TRBV7-2 to TRBJ2-2; D is uncertain. CDR3 length: 17 residues. Germline CDR1 and CDR2: SGHTA and FQGNSA. The V end was cut by 3 bases, the J end by 5 bases, with 19 bases between. CDR3 DNA sequence: TGTGCCAGCAGCTTCGGGTCATCTGCTGCCCTGACCGGGGAGCTGTTTTTT. This encodes CASSFGSSAALTGELFF.

The chain employs TRBV4-1 and TRBJ2-3; TRBD1 matches 7 bases. There are 12 residues in the CDR3. Germline trimming cut 5 bases from V and 4 bases from J; bases unmatched to any gene: 0. Germline loops: CDR1 MGHRA, CDR2 YSYEKL. CDR3 region: CASSGTADTQYF. In DNA form, the CDR3 reads TGCGCCAGCAGCGGGACAGCAGATACGCAGTATTTT.

This clone has more than one count but fewer than ten. The V and J genes are TRBV5-4 and TRBJ2-5; possible D gene TRBD2, 6 bases. V was pared by 0 bases and J by 5 bases, with 11 bases between. The length of the CDR3 is 14 residues. In germline, CDR1 is SGHNT, CDR2 YYREEE (reference sequence). As DNA, the CDR3 is TGTGCCAGCAGCTTGGGGCGGGGAGCGGAGACCCAGTACTTC. It yields the protein CASSLGRGAETQYF.

V usage is TRBV13 and J usage is TRBJ1-2, with a possible D match to TRBD1 (6 bases). Germline CDR1 and CDR2: PRHDT and FYEKMQ (reference sequence). The CDR3 covers 16 residues. Trimming cost V 1 base and J 4 bases, with 16 bases left between them. In DNA form, the CDR3 reads TGTGCCAGCAGCTTAGATCCGGGGGGCTTAACCTATGGCTACACCTTC. This encodes CASSLDPGGLTYGYTF.

Only a few counts were recorded for this clone. The chain recombines TRBV7-9 with TRBJ2-2; D possibly corresponds to TRBD1 (6 bases). The length of the CDR3 is 15 residues. The V end lost 6 bases, the J end lost 2 bases, and 13 bases lay between the germline ends. Germline V gives CDR1 SEHNR, CDR2 FQNEAQ (reference sequence). This CDR3 is CASRPPGGNTGELFF. CDR3 bases: TGTGCCAGCAGGCCCCCTGGGGGCAACACCGGGGAGCTGTTTTTT.

The rearrangement links TRBV18 to TRBJ2-5; 7 nucleotides agree with TRBD2. From germline, CDR1 is KGHSH and CDR2 LQKENI. Losses at the gene ends were 4 bases for V and 3 bases for J; bases not matched to a gene: 5. This CDR3 is built from 14 residues. CDR3 DNA sequence: TGTGCCAGCTCACAAACGGGAGGCAAAGAGACCCAGTACTTC. Amino acid sequence: CASSQTGGKETQYF.

The V and J genes are TRBV7-9 and TRBJ1-4; D call uncertain. With 1 base removed from V and 8 bases from J, the gap between germline ends came to 14 bases. CDR1 and CDR2 (germline): SEHNR, FQNEAQ (reference sequence). CDR3 length equals 15 residues. CDR3 bases: TGTGCCAGCAGCTTAGTCTCTGGGCAGGCAGAAAAACTGTTTTTT. Encoded protein: CASSLVSGQAEKLFF.

This clone came up a few times. The chain joins TRBV15 to TRBJ2-7; TRBD1 matches at 9 bases. The junction had 7 bases not matched to a gene; V was cut back by 3 bases and J by 4 bases. The CDR3 spans 15 residues. Germline V gives CDR1 LNHNV, CDR2 YYDKDF (reference sequence). CDR3 coding DNA: TGTGCCACCAGCAGGCGGGACAGGGAGATGTACGAGCAGTACTTC. Protein sequence: CATSRRDREMYEQYF.

The CDR3 spells CASSLAGDQPQHF. Here the CDR3 DNA reads TGCGCCAGCAGCTTGGCAGGGGACCAGCCCCAGCATTTT. V gene TRBV5-1 combines with J gene TRBJ1-5; perhaps TRBD1 as D (6 bases). The germline V gene encodes CDR1 SGHRS and CDR2 YFSETQ. Trimming removed 0 bases at V and 7 bases at J, with 8 bases between. This CDR3 region has 13 residues.

V and J are TRBV29-1 and TRBJ2-7; TRBD2 matches 7 bases. This CDR3 has 14 residues. Germline assignment: CDR1 SQVTM and CDR2 ANQGSEA. V gave up 1 base and J gave up 6 bases; unmatched junction bases: 9. As DNA, the CDR3 is TGCAGCGTTGAAGTACTGGCGGGAGAGGGCGAGCAGTACTTC. This sequence encodes CSVEVLAGEGEQYF.

This clone was counted only a few times. V and J are TRBV11-2 and TRBJ2-2; D is perhaps TRBD2 (6 bases). Trimming took off 5 bases at V and 11 bases at J, with 24 bases between the two ends. The CDR3 totals 16 residues. CDR1 is SGHAT, CDR2 FQNNGV, per germline. CDR3 DNA: TGTGCCAGCAGCCACCGGGGACTCACCCGGGCAGGAGAGCTGTTTTTT. Its translation: CASSHRGLTRAGELFF.

As for this clone: This sample includes further DNA sequences coding for the same CDR3. As DNA, the CDR3 is TGTGCCAGCTCACCCCAGGGGGAGAAACTGTTTTTT. This gives the protein CASSPQGEKLFF. This sequence joins TRBV18 and TRBJ1-4; 7 bases align to TRBD1. J lost 11 bases, V lost 3 bases, and 3 bases had no gene match. The germline CDR1 and CDR2 sequences are KGHSH and LQKENI. This CDR3 spans 12 amino acids.

This clone was observed a handful of times. The V gene is TRBV11-2, the J gene TRBJ1-1, with D unresolved. V lost 4 bases to trimming and J lost 11 bases, with 17 bases between them. Germline V lookup: CDR1 SGHAT, CDR2 FQNNGV. The length of the CDR3 is 13 residues. The chain's CDR3 is CASSSDDSGSAFF. CDR3 sequence (DNA): TGTGCCAGCAGCTCCGACGACTCGGGAAGCGCTTTCTTT.

The V gene is TRBV6-6, the J gene TRBJ2-5; 7 positions agree with TRBD1. Per the germline V gene, CDR1 is MNHNY and CDR2 is SVGAGI (reference sequence). This CDR3 has 14 amino acids. J was trimmed by 5 bases and V by 4 bases; bases with no gene match: 7. This CDR3 is CASSSRGKEETQYF. The CDR3 DNA is TGTGCCAGCAGTTCCAGGGGGAAGGAGGAGACCCAGTACTTC.

The chain uses TRBV7-2 and TRBJ1-4, with D maybe TRBD1 (6 bases). The CDR3 extends over 14 amino acids. Per the germline V gene, CDR1 is SGHTA and CDR2 is FQGNSA. Trimming took 5 bases from V and 4 from J, leaving 11 bases between them. CDR3 residues: CASSADRNNEKLFF. CDR3 DNA sequence: TGTGCCAGCAGCGCCGACAGGAATAATGAAAAACTGTTTTTT.

This clone was seen a handful of times. V and J are TRBV23-1 and TRBJ2-4; 10 bases are a match to TRBD1. TRBV23-1 qualifies as an ORF whose function is uncertain. CDR3 length equals 14 residues. Trimming removed 3 bases from V and 9 bases from J; junction bases left unmatched: 5. CDR3 bases: TGCGCCAGCAGTCAGTCCGGGACAGGGGCCATTCAGTACTTC. Protein sequence: CASSQSGTGAIQYF.